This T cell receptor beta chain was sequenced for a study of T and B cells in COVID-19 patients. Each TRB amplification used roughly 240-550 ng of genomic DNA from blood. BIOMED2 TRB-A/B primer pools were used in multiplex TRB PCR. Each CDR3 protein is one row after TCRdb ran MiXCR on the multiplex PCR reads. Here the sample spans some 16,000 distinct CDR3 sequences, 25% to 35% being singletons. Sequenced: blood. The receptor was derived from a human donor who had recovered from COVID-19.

In DNA form, the CDR3 reads TGTGCCAGCAGTTTCGATCCCACAGGGGGCTGGGAGCAGTACTTC. Encoded protein: CASSFDPTGGWEQYF. The chain recombines TRBV5-4 with TRBJ2-7, with 9 bases matching TRBD1. The CDR3 loop spans 15 amino acids. V shed 5 bases and J 7 bases; nucleotides not matched to a gene: 13. Per the germline V gene, CDR1 is SGHNT and CDR2 is YYREEE (reference sequence).